The 21 T cell receptor beta chains below come from one sample, sequenced in a study of beta chain features in type 1 diabetes. Study conclusions and caveats: Researchers report that Type 1 diabetes patients had moderately but significantly shorter TCRB CDR3s across all four CD4+ subsets.

Antigens for these TCRs are unknown. Expressed TCRB transcripts were sequenced after all isolated RNA was converted to cDNA. Clones were read by immunoSEQ multiplex PCR, and TCRdb kept only the in-frame ones, dropping some. The table includes 200,000 to 300,000 clones, 9.5% to 13% detected once. Input material: naive CD4+ T cells from blood. The origin of the receptors is a man aged 25 to 45 with type 1 diabetes.

The chain couples TRBV19 to TRBJ2-1; 8 bases are a match to TRBD1. V gave up 5 bases and J gave up 6 bases; unmatched junction bases: 12. Germline V lookup: CDR1 LNHDA, CDR2 SQIVND (reference sequence). The CDR3 has 16 amino acids. In DNA form, the CDR3 reads TGTGCCAGTAGTCCACTGGACAGGGCAAAAGGCAATGAGCAGTTCTTC. It codes for CASSPLDRAKGNEQFF.

The chain uses TRBV10-3 and TRBJ1-6; D is unresolved. Germline assignment: CDR1 ENHRY and CDR2 SYGVKD. The CDR3 spans 13 residues. V shed 10 bases and J shed 9 bases, with 16 bases lying between them. CDR3: CATSRGPGSPLHF. As DNA, the CDR3 is TGTGCCACCAGCCGAGGGCCGGGTTCACCCCTCCACTTT.

This chain joins TRBV9 and TRBJ2-5; 7 bases align to TRBD1. The germline CDR1 and CDR2 sequences are SGDLS and YYNGEE. After removal of 4 bases from V and 5 bases from J, the junction contained 8 bases not matched to a gene. The CDR3 spans 14 residues. CDR3 residues: CASSPGQERETQYF. The CDR3 coding sequence is TGTGCCAGCAGCCCCGGACAGGAGCGGGAGACCCAGTACTTC.

The J gene is TRBJ2-3, the V gene TRBV7-2, with 10 bases aligning to TRBD1. CDR1 is SGHTA and CDR2 is FQGNSA in the germline V gene. V trimming: 5 bases; J trimming: 4 bases; junction bases outside the gene matches: 12. The CDR3 loop spans 17 amino acids. The chain's CDR3 is CASSPPWGQGKPDTQYF. The CDR3 DNA reads TGTGCCAGCAGCCCTCCCTGGGGACAGGGGAAACCAGATACGCAGTATTTT.

J is TRBJ2-2 and V is TRBV5-1; D perhaps matches TRBD1 (5 bases). With 3 bases removed from V and 3 bases from J, the gap between germline ends came to 6 bases. This CDR3 has 13 amino acids. Germline CDR1 is SGHRS and CDR2 is YFSETQ. Here the CDR3 DNA reads TGCGCCAGCAGCTCGACAGACACCGGGGAGCTGTTTTTT. Translating it yields CASSSTDTGELFF.

The CDR3, as DNA: TGTGCCAGCGGACAGGGGCCACGTTTCGAGCAGTACTTC. Protein: CASGQGPRFEQYF. The gene calls are TRBV6-5 and TRBJ2-7, with 9 bases lining up with TRBD1. J lost 6 bases, V lost 8 bases, and 8 bases had no gene match. CDR3 length equals 13 residues. Germline V lookup: CDR1 MNHEY, CDR2 SVGAGI.

This chain joins TRBV29-1 and TRBJ2-5; 7 bases fit TRBD2. CDR3 length: 14 residues. CDR1 SQVTM and CDR2 ANQGSEA come from the germline V gene. Trimming removed 5 bases from V and 5 bases from J; junction bases left unmatched: 11. The CDR3 reads CSVLRAQGGETQYF. As DNA, the CDR3 is TGCAGCGTTCTCCGGGCCCAGGGAGGGGAGACCCAGTACTTC. The whole variable domain, filled in from reference TRBV29-1 and TRBJ2-5, reads SAVISQKPSRDICQRGTSLTIQCQVDSQVTMMFWYRQQPGQSLTLIATANQGSEATYESGFVIDKFPISRPNLTFSTLTVSNMSPEDSSIYLCSVLRAQGGETQYFGPGTRLLVL.

The V call is TRBV14, the J call TRBJ2-2; 9 bases match TRBD1. This CDR3 spans 16 amino acids. CDR1 and CDR2 from the germline V gene are SGHDN and FVKESK. Trimming at V came to 5 bases and at J to 0 bases, leaving 4 bases not matched to a gene. The CDR3 nucleotides read TGTGCCAGCAGCTTGGGACAGGGAACGAACACCGGGGAGCTGTTTTTT. Amino acids: CASSLGQGTNTGELFF.

This clone showed up just a few times. CDR3 nucleotide sequence: TGCAGCGTTGTGGCGGAGGCTGGAAACACCATATATTTT. Translation gives CSVVAEAGNTIYF. The V gene is TRBV29-1, the J gene TRBJ1-3; D call uncertain. This CDR3 contains 13 residues. The V and J ends lost 4 bases and 2 bases respectively, with 9 bases between them. Germline loops: CDR1 SQVTM, CDR2 ANQGSEA.

This clone was counted only a few times. V gene TRBV29-1 combines with J gene TRBJ2-3, with D possibly being TRBD2 (6 bases). Trimming stripped 2 bases from V and 3 bases from J, with 9 bases between. The germline gives CDR1 SQVTM, CDR2 ANQGSEA. CDR3 length: 13 residues. The DNA of the CDR3 is TGCAGCGTTGAATTGGGGGGTACAGATACGCAGTATTTT. Translating it yields CSVELGGTDTQYF.

This sequence joins TRBV29-1 and TRBJ2-5, with a weak D call TRBD2 (7 bases). CDR1 SQVTM and CDR2 ANQGSEA come from the germline V gene. This CDR3 contains 14 residues. V gave up 8 bases and J gave up 4 bases, with 20 bases separating them. In nucleotides, the CDR3 is TGCAGCCTGGTAGGGGGGGGTTTCGGAGAGACCCAGTACTTC. Translated: CSLVGGGFGETQYF.

This clone has only a few counts. V usage is TRBV6-5 and J usage is TRBJ1-6; no firm D call. Germline V gene sequence: CDR1 MNHEY, CDR2 SVGAGI. Trimming removed 7 bases from V and 9 bases from J, with 10 bases in between. This CDR3 is built from 12 residues. This chain's CDR3 is CASTHGLSPLHF. CDR3 coding DNA: TGTGCCAGCACCCACGGTCTTTCACCCCTCCACTTT.

The J gene is TRBJ1-6, the V gene TRBV19, with unresolved D. V shed 5 bases and J shed 7 bases, with 9 bases lying between them. The CDR3 covers 13 residues. Germline lookup yields CDR1 LNHDA and CDR2 SQIVND (reference sequence). In nucleotides, the CDR3 is TGTGCCAGTAGTGAGTATACCAATTCACCCCTCCACTTT. This sequence encodes CASSEYTNSPLHF.

This clone was detected only a few times. The chain uses TRBV30 and TRBJ2-5; 10 bases are a match to TRBD2. The J segment lost 10 bases and the V segment lost 2 bases, leaving 13 bases of the junction unmatched. The germline V gene encodes CDR1 GTSNPN and CDR2 SVGIG (reference sequence). This CDR3 contains 15 residues. CDR3 protein: CAWSYSSGGVTGQYF. The CDR3 DNA is TGTGCCTGGAGTTACTCTAGCGGGGGCGTGACGGGCCAGTACTTC. Variable domain in full (rest from reference TRBV30 and TRBJ2-5): SQTIHQWPATLVQPVGSPLSLECTVEGTSNPNLYWYRQAAGRGLQLLFYSVGIGQISSEVPQNLSASRPQDRQFILSSKKLLLSDSGFYLCAWSYSSGGVTGQYFGPGTRLLVL.

This chain links TRBV5-4 with TRBJ1-1; 9 positions match TRBD1. V lost 2 bases, J lost 5 bases, and 4 bases stayed unmatched. CDR1 is SGHNT and CDR2 is YYREEE in the germline V gene (reference sequence). The CDR3 is 14 residues long. The CDR3: CASSFQTGGTEAFF. The CDR3 DNA sequence: TGTGCCAGCAGCTTTCAGACAGGGGGAACTGAAGCTTTCTTT.

This clone occurred a few times. V usage is TRBV27 and J usage is TRBJ1-2; no reliable D call. Trimming removed 6 bases at V and 4 bases at J, with 12 bases between. CDR1 is MNHEY, CDR2 SMNVEV, per germline (reference sequence). The CDR3 is 13 residues long. CDR3 region: CASSPPTGYGYTF. The CDR3, as DNA: TGTGCCAGCAGCCCCCCAACGGGCTATGGCTACACCTTC.

This clone appeared a few times. This rearrangement joins TRBV6-5 to TRBJ1-5, with D tentatively TRBD1 (5 bases). Trimming removed 7 bases at V and 3 bases at J, with 10 bases between. CDR3 length: 13 residues. CDR1 is MNHEY and CDR2 is SVGAGI in the germline V gene. Written as DNA, the CDR3 is TGTGCCAGCAAGGGGCAGGACAATCAGCCCCAGCATTTT. Translating gives CASKGQDNQPQHF.

This clone was detected a few times. The chain employs TRBV11-2 and TRBJ1-2; the D gene is possibly TRBD1 (6 bases). Trimming removed 8 bases at V and 2 bases at J, with 15 bases between. Germline V gene lookup returns CDR1 SGHAT and CDR2 FQNNGV. The CDR3 has 14 amino acids. The CDR3 sequence is CASWTIRGNYGYTF. CDR3 DNA sequence: TGTGCCAGCTGGACGATTAGGGGGAACTATGGCTACACCTTC.

The chain couples TRBV10-3 to TRBJ2-6; 8 positions match TRBD1. J was trimmed by 1 base and V by 4 bases; bases with no gene match: 15. The CDR3 spans 20 residues. CDR1 and CDR2 from the germline V gene are ENHRY and SYGVKD. In nucleotides, the CDR3 is TGTGCCATCAGTGGGCGACCGGGACAGGCGGCTCAGTCTGGGGCCAACGTCCTGACTTTC. It is translated as CAISGRPGQAAQSGANVLTF.

The chain recombines TRBV29-1 with TRBJ1-2; D call uncertain. CDR3 length: 11 residues. V dropped 4 bases and J dropped 8 bases, with 11 bases sitting between them. Germline values: CDR1 SQVTM, CDR2 ANQGSEA. CDR3 nucleotides: TGCAGCGTTGGTCCGGAGGTAGGCTACACCTTC. Residues: CSVGPEVGYTF.

This clone was seen more than once but under ten times. The rearrangement uses TRBV5-1 and TRBJ1-1, with 8 positions matching TRBD1. The CDR3 is 14 residues long. V was clipped by 4 bases and J by 6 bases; unmatched bases: 8. Germline CDR1 is SGHRS and CDR2 is YFSETQ. The CDR3 loop reads CASSGGQASPEAFF. The CDR3 bases are TGCGCCAGCAGCGGGGGACAGGCGTCTCCTGAAGCTTTCTTT.